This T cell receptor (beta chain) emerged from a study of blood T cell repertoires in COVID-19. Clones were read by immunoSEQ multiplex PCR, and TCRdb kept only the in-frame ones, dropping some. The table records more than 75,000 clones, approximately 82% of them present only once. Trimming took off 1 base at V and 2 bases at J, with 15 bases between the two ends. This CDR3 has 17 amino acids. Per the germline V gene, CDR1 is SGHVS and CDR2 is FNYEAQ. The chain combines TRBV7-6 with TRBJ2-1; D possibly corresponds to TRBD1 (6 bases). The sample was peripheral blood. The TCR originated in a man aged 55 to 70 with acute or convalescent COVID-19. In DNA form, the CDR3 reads TGTGCCAGCAGCTTAGGCCACAGGGATTTACCCTACAATGAGCAGTTCTTC. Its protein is CASSLGHRDLPYNEQFF.